These 26 T cell receptor beta chains were sequenced from one sample in a study of shared clonotypes between healthy human individuals. Profiled with immunoSEQ multiplex PCR; TCRdb holds only in-frame clones, not every one. This repertoire shows roughly 1,500,000 clones, approximately 98% found once; its top ten account for roughly 0.42%. The sequencing input was naive CD4+ T cells sorted from blood. This sample's subset: CD45RA+ positively selected. The origin of the receptors is a man aged 30 to 45 in good health.

The chain joins TRBV11-2 to TRBJ2-5; no reliable D call. The CDR3 loop spans 13 amino acids. Looked up from germline, CDR1 is SGHAT and CDR2 is FQNNGV. Trimming removed 1 base from V and 5 bases from J, with 8 bases in between. CDR3: CASSLGRAETQYF. Written as DNA, the CDR3 is TGTGCCAGCAGCTTAGGTAGGGCGGAGACCCAGTACTTC.

The V call is TRBV10-3, the J call TRBJ2-7, with 9 bases aligning to TRBD1. The CDR3 length is 13 residues. Trimming at V came to 11 bases and at J to 7 bases, leaving 12 bases not matched to a gene. The V gene's germline CDR1 is ENHRY and CDR2 SYGVKD. The CDR3 DNA is TGTGCCGGACGGGACAGGGTTTCTAAGGAGCAGTACTTC. It yields the protein CAGRDRVSKEQYF.

V gene TRBV28 combines with J gene TRBJ2-7, with TRBD1 matching over 9 bases. The CDR3 loop spans 14 amino acids. V trimming: 6 bases; J trimming: 4 bases; junction bases outside the gene matches: 7. Germline V gene lookup returns CDR1 MDHEN and CDR2 SYDVKM. The CDR3 reads CASSLGTGLYEQYF. The CDR3 nucleotides read TGTGCCAGCAGCCTCGGGACAGGGCTTTACGAGCAGTACTTC.

V gene TRBV28 combines with J gene TRBJ1-1, with D possibly matching TRBD1 (5 bases). The V end lost 5 bases, the J end lost 3 bases, and 13 bases lay between the germline ends. The germline CDR1 and CDR2 sequences are MDHEN and SYDVKM. This CDR3 has 14 amino acids. CDR3 nucleotides: TGTGCCAGCAGTCTTCCTGGGGGGGACACTGAAGCTTTCTTT. It translates to CASSLPGGDTEAFF.

The J gene is TRBJ2-7, the V gene TRBV15, with D tentatively TRBD2 (6 bases). V was clipped by 3 bases and J by 2 bases, with 14 bases between them. The CDR3 consists of 15 residues. Looked up from germline, CDR1 is LNHNV and CDR2 is YYDKDF (reference sequence). The CDR3 protein is CATSSSPRGTYEQYF. The CDR3 DNA reads TGTGCCACCAGCAGTTCGCCGCGGGGCACCTACGAGCAGTACTTC.

The chain carries TRBV6-6 and TRBJ2-2, with no clear D. This CDR3 spans 13 amino acids. Germline CDR1 reads MNHNY; CDR2 reads SVGAGI (reference sequence). V dropped 5 bases and J dropped 7 bases, with 11 bases sitting between them. CDR3 nucleotides: TGTGCCAGCAGTCCGCACCCGGTCGGGGAGCTGTTTTTT. Amino acid sequence: CASSPHPVGELFF.

The chain joins TRBV29-1 to TRBJ2-7, with TRBD2 as a possible D gene (7 bases). CDR3 length: 15 residues. Germline-derived CDR1 and CDR2 are SQVTM and ANQGSEA. V gave up 7 bases and J gave up 6 bases, with 25 bases separating them. The CDR3 region has the DNA TGCAGCGCCGGGCTGCTGGGAGGGGGTGGAAGCGAGCAGTACTTC. Amino acids: CSAGLLGGGGSEQYF.

This chain uses TRBV19 with TRBJ1-3; weak D call: TRBD1 (5 bases). With 7 bases removed from V and 0 bases from J, the gap between germline ends came to 7 bases. From germline, CDR1 is LNHDA and CDR2 SQIVND (reference sequence). This CDR3 contains 13 residues. CDR3 region: CASTTGSGNTIYF. The CDR3 DNA is TGTGCCAGTACCACAGGCTCTGGAAACACCATATATTTT.

V is TRBV7-6 and J is TRBJ2-6, with D unresolved. Trimming took off 3 bases at V and 2 bases at J, with 14 bases between the two ends. Germline V gene sequence: CDR1 SGHVS, CDR2 FNYEAQ. This CDR3 has 17 residues. CDR3 region: CASSLAPIAPGANVLTF. The CDR3, as DNA: TGTGCCAGCAGCTTGGCCCCAATAGCCCCTGGGGCCAACGTCCTGACTTTC.

The chain links TRBV7-2 to TRBJ2-2; 8 bases fit TRBD1. This CDR3 region has 15 residues. V lost 5 bases and J lost 3; bases outside the gene matches: 5. Germline V gene lookup returns CDR1 SGHTA and CDR2 FQGNSA. DNA for the CDR3: TGTGCCAGCAGCCTACAGGGGGGCTACACCGGGGAGCTGTTTTTT. Protein sequence: CASSLQGGYTGELFF.

As concerns this clone: One end of the junction is discordant with germline, which a read error may explain. The chain recombines TRBV7-8 with TRBJ2-7; 9 bases line up with TRBD1. Germline V gene sequence: CDR1 SGHVS, CDR2 FQNEAQ. The CDR3 is 16 residues long. The CDR3 DNA is TGTGCCAGCAGCATAGCAAGGGACAGGGCTTGGCGCGAGCAGTACTTC. Translation: CASSIARDRAWREQYF.

The chain combines TRBV18 with TRBJ1-4; maybe TRBD1 (6 bases). V lost 3 bases to trimming and J lost 8 bases, with 19 bases between them. The germline CDR1 and CDR2 sequences are KGHSH and LQKENI. This CDR3 is 16 amino acids long. CDR3 nucleotide sequence: TGTGCCAGCTCACCCTTAGACAGGCCAAGGAGGGAAAAACTGTTTTTT. This translates into CASSPLDRPRREKLFF.

This chain joins TRBV5-5 and TRBJ2-1; D call uncertain. Trimming pared 1 base from V and 4 bases from J, leaving 12 bases between. The CDR3 loop spans 15 amino acids. Germline V lookup: CDR1 SGHKS, CDR2 YYEKEE (reference sequence). CDR3 DNA sequence: TGTGCCAGCAGCTTGTTCGTAAACGGGTACAATGAGCAGTTCTTC. This translates into CASSLFVNGYNEQFF. The full variable domain, in which reference TRBV5-5 and TRBJ2-1 provide the parts outside the CDR3, is DAGVTQSPTHLIKTRGQQVTLRCSPISGHKSVSWYQQVLGQGPQFIFQYYEKEERGRGNFPDRFSARQFPNYSSELNVNALLLGDSALYLCASSLFVNGYNEQFFGPGTRLTVL.

This chain's CDR3 is CASSAITGGATDTQYF. The CDR3, as DNA: TGTGCCAGCAGCGCAATAACAGGGGGCGCCACAGATACGCAGTATTTT. The chain combines TRBV7-9 with TRBJ2-3, with 9 bases identical to TRBD1. The CDR3 has 16 residues. Per the germline V gene, CDR1 is SEHNR and CDR2 is FQNEAQ (reference sequence). V lost 5 bases, J lost 2 bases, and 8 bases stayed unmatched.

The V and J genes are TRBV6-5 and TRBJ1-2; D is ambiguous. This CDR3 spans 15 amino acids. The V gene lost 2 bases and the J gene lost 4 bases, with 14 bases spanning the gap. CDR1 is MNHEY and CDR2 is SVGAGI in the germline V gene. The CDR3 nucleotides read TGTGCCAGCAGTTACCAGGTGGGGTCGAGCTATGGCTACACCTTC. Protein: CASSYQVGSSYGYTF.

The chain couples TRBV7-9 to TRBJ2-7, with D tentatively TRBD1 (6 bases). The CDR3 runs to 14 residues. Germline V CDR1 and CDR2: SEHNR, FQNEAQ (reference sequence). Trimming stripped 4 bases from V and 2 bases from J, with 12 bases between. In nucleotides, the CDR3 is TGTGCCAGCAGCTCACAGGGAAGTCCCTACGAGCAGTACTTC. It encodes CASSSQGSPYEQYF. Full variable domain (outside the CDR3, taken from reference TRBV7-9 and TRBJ2-7): DTGVSQNPRHKITKRGQNVTFRCDPISEHNRLYWYRQTLGQGPEFLTYFQNEAQLEKSRLLSDRFSAERPKGSFSTLEIQRTEQGDSAMYLCASSSQGSPYEQYFGPGTRLTVT.

The rearrangement links TRBV21-1 to TRBJ2-1; TRBD2, as called in the table, went unchecked against the DNA. TRBV21-1 is a known pseudogene. This CDR3 has 14 amino acids. In nucleotides, the CDR3 is TGTGCCAGCACGAGGACTAGCGGATACAATGAGCAGTTCTTC. Translated: CASTRTSGYNEQFF.

V gene TRBV18 combines with J gene TRBJ2-7; 12 nucleotides agree with TRBD2. From germline, CDR1 is KGHSH and CDR2 LQKENI. This CDR3 has 14 residues. J lost 4 bases, V lost 3 bases, and 1 base had no gene match. The CDR3: CASSPTSGRYEQYF. In DNA form, the CDR3 reads TGTGCCAGCTCACCTACTAGCGGGAGGTACGAGCAGTACTTC.

The V gene is TRBV5-4, the J gene TRBJ2-1, with 12 bases that match TRBD2. J was trimmed by 5 bases and V by 5 bases; bases with no gene match: 8. CDR1 and CDR2 from the germline V gene are SGHNT and YYREEE (reference sequence). The CDR3 has 16 residues. CDR3 in DNA: TGTGCCAGCAGTTCCCTCGGACTAGCGGGAAACAATGAGCAGTTCTTC. Translating gives CASSSLGLAGNNEQFF.

The V gene is TRBV7-3, the J gene TRBJ2-5, with a tentative D call TRBD1 (5 bases). The ends were cut back, 0 bases at V and 7 bases at J, with 9 bases in the middle. The CDR3 has 13 residues. Looked up from germline, CDR1 is SGHTA and CDR2 is FQGTGA. The CDR3 spells CASSLTNQGTQYF. For the CDR3, the DNA is TGTGCCAGCAGCTTAACGAACCAGGGGACCCAGTACTTC.

A note on this clone: The sample contains more than one DNA sequence encoding this CDR3. The chain employs TRBV6-1 and TRBJ2-7; D gene ambiguous. Trimming left V 2 bases short and J 2 bases short, with 4 bases between. CDR1 is MNHNS, CDR2 SASEGT, per germline. This CDR3 contains 12 residues. CDR3 DNA: TGTGCCAGCAGTGAACTAACCTACGAGCAGTACTTC. It encodes CASSELTYEQYF.

The rearrangement uses TRBV7-3 and TRBJ2-3; D might be TRBD1 (6 bases). In germline, CDR1 is SGHTA, CDR2 FQGTGA. V was cut by 2 bases and J by 0 bases, with 18 bases left in between. This CDR3 has 18 residues. CDR3 sequence (DNA): TGTGCCAGCAGCTTAGGACAGTCTCGCCACCCAAGCACAGATACGCAGTATTTT. It translates to CASSLGQSRHPSTDTQYF.

This clone was seen more than once but under ten times. This rearrangement joins TRBV19 to TRBJ2-1, with no clear D. V gave up 3 bases and J gave up 9 bases, with 6 bases separating them. CDR1 and CDR2 from the germline V gene are LNHDA and SQIVND (reference sequence). This CDR3 region has 11 residues. The CDR3 protein is CASSIGAEQFF. Here the CDR3 DNA reads TGTGCCAGTAGTATTGGCGCTGAGCAGTTCTTC.

This clone was seen a single time. The gene calls are TRBV28 and TRBJ2-2; D is possibly TRBD2 (6 bases). The CDR3 spans 15 residues. The V and J ends lost 3 bases and 5 bases respectively, with 13 bases between them. Germline V lookup: CDR1 MDHEN, CDR2 SYDVKM. In DNA, the CDR3 is TGTGCCAGCAGTTTGACGGGAGATCATACCGGGGAGCTGTTTTTT. Its translation is CASSLTGDHTGELFF.

The gene calls are TRBV5-1 and TRBJ1-4; the match to TRBD1 covers 9 bases. Unmatched junction bases numbered 9, after V lost 2 bases and J lost 7 bases. Germline V lookup: CDR1 SGHRS, CDR2 YFSETQ. The CDR3 covers 16 residues. CDR3 in amino acids: CASSLTRQGEGEKLFF. The DNA for the CDR3 is TGCGCCAGCAGCTTAACGAGACAGGGGGAAGGTGAAAAACTGTTTTTT.

With respect to this clone: This same CDR3 is encoded by further DNA sequences in the sample. The chain is built from TRBV29-1 and TRBJ2-3, with D unresolved. CDR1 is SQVTM, CDR2 ANQGSEA, per germline. CDR3 length: 13 amino acids. V was trimmed by 6 bases and J by 2 bases, leaving 12 bases between them. The chain's CDR3 is CSVRGRYTDTQYF. In DNA form, the CDR3 reads TGCAGCGTCCGAGGACGGTACACAGATACGCAGTATTTT.